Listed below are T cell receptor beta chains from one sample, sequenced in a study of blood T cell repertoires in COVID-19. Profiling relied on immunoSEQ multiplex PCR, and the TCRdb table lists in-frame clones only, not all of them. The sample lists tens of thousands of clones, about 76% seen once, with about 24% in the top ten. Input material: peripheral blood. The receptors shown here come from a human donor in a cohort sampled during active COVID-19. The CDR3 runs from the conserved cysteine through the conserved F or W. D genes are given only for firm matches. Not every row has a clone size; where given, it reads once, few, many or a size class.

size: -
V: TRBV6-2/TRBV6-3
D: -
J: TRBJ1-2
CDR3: CASSFEPRYGYTF
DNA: TGTGCCAGCAGTTTCGAACCGAGATATGGCTACACCTTC

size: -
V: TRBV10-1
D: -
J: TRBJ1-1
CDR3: CASSGSGGEAFF
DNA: TGCGCCAGCAGTGGGTCGGGAGGTGAAGCTTTCTTT

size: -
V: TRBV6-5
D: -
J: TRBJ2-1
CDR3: CASSYRRGGFYEQFF
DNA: TGTGCCAGCAGTTACCGGAGGGGAGGCTTCTATGAGCAGTTCTTC

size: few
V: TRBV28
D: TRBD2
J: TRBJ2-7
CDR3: CASSLPFGLAATNEQYF
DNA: TGTGCCAGCAGTTTACCCTTCGGACTAGCGGCGACCAACGAGCAGTACTTC

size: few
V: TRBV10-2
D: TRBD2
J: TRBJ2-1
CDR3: CASSPGTSGSSAVF
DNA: TGCGCCAGCAGCCCTGGGACTAGCGGGAGTAGTGCGGTCTTC

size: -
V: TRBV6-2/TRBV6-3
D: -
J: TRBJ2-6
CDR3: CASSRLDSGANVLTF
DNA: TGTGCCAGCAGCCGACTGGACTCTGGGGCCAACGTCCTGACTTTC

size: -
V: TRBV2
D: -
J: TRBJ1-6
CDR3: CASARTLYNSPLHF
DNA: TGTGCCAGCGCAAGGACACTCTATAATTCACCCCTCCACTTT

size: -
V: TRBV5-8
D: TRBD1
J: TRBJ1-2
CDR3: CASSTLPRTGDGYTF
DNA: TGTGCCAGCAGCACCTTACCAAGAACAGGGGATGGCTACACCTTC

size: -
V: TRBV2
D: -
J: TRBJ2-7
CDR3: CASHRGAVSYEQYF
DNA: TGTGCCAGCCATCGGGGGGCAGTCTCCTACGAGCAGTACTTC

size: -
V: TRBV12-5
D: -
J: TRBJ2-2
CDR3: CASGLVTSNTGELFF
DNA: TGTGCTAGTGGTTTGGTAACTTCTAACACCGGGGAGCTGTTTTTT

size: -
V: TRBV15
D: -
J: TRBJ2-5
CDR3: CATSSVRDSKETQYF
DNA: TGTGCCACCAGCAGTGTCCGGGACTCCAAAGAGACCCAGTACTTC

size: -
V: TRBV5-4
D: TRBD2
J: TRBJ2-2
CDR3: CASSLGLAGVSGELFF
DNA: TGTGCCAGCAGCTTGGGACTAGCGGGTGTAAGCGGGGAGCTGTTTTTT

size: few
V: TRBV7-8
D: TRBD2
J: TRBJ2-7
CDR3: CASSPGLAGGEQYF
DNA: TGTGCCAGCAGCCCGGGACTAGCGGGAGGCGAGCAGTACTTC

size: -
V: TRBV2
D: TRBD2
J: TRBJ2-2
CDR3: CASSRTSAGELFF
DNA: TGTGCCAGCAGTAGGACTAGCGCCGGGGAGCTGTTTTTT

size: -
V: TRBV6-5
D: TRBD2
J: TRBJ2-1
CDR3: CASRPGLAGGQFF
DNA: TGTGCCAGCAGACCCGGACTAGCGGGAGGGCAGTTCTTC

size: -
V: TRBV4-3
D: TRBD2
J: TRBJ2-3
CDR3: CASSQQRLAEDTQYF
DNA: TGCGCCAGCAGCCAACAGCGACTAGCCGAAGATACGCAGTATTTT

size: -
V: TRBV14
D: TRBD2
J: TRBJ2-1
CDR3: CASSQVGGSSYNEQFF
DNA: TGTGCCAGCAGCCAAGTCGGCGGGAGCTCCTACAATGAGCAGTTCTTC

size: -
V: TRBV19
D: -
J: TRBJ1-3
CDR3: CASSPSETLFGNTIYF
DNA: TGTGCCAGTAGTCCTTCGGAGACTTTGTTCGGAAACACCATATATTTT

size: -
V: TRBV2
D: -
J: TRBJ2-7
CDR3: CASSAGTLRTYEQYF
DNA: TGTGCCAGCAGTGCGGGGACACTGAGAACCTACGAGCAGTACTTC

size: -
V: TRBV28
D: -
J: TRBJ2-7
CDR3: CASSTPYRGHEQYF
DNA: TGTGCCAGCAGTACCCCCTATCGGGGTCACGAGCAGTACTTC

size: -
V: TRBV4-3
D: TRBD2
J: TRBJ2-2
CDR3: CASSQPPLGLAGELFF
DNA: TGCGCCAGCAGCCAACCGCCCCTAGGACTAGCCGGGGAGCTGTTTTTT

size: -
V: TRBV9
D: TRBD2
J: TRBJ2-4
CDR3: CASSVATAGTSGRRNYVGKNIQYF
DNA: TGTGCCAGCAGCGTAGCTACCGCCGGAACTAGCGGGAGGCGGAACTATGTCGGCAAAAACATTCAGTACTTC

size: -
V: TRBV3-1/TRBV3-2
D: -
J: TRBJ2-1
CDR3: CASSQDREYNEQFF
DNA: TGTGCCAGCAGCCAAGATCGCGAGTACAATGAGCAGTTCTTC

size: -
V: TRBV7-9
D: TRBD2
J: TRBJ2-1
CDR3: CASSLGASGNYNEQFF
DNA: TGTGCCAGCAGCTTAGGGGCCAGCGGGAACTACAATGAGCAGTTCTTC

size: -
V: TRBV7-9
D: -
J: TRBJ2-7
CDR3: CASSSGLEDYEQYF
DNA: TGTGCCAGCAGCTCTGGACTGGAGGATTACGAGCAGTACTTC

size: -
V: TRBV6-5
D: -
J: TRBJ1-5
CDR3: CASRDKSNQPQHF
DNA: TGTGCCAGCAGAGACAAAAGCAATCAGCCCCAGCATTTT

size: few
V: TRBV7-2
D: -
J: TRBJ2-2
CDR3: CASSPQGSDGELFF
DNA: TGTGCCAGCAGCCCCCAGGGGTCGGACGGGGAGCTGTTTTTT